This TCR beta chain originates from a study of Graves' ophthalmopathy and Graves' hyperthyroidism. About the study: Peripheral blood was collected at initial diagnosis, before any treatment.

The TCR beta CDR3 regions underwent amplification from RNA transcripts. HTBI primers were used in a first-round RT-PCR, which preceded a second-round multiplex PCR. TCRdb re-called the multiplex PCR reads with MiXCR, one entry per CDR3 protein. The sample lists more than 300,000 distinct CDR3 sequences, approximately 15% occurring once. Study outcomes and limitations: Distinction of ophthalmopathy from stable hyperthyroidism by a 13-signature model reached about 87% sensitivity and about 80% specificity. Most thyroid clonotypes expanded beyond 0.001 frequency were also found in blood.

10 ml of fresh blood yielded the PBMCs by density gradient. This clonotype appeared many times. What it recognizes is unknown. Germline CDR1 reads LGHNA; CDR2 reads YNFKEQ. Trimming removed 4 bases from V and 1 base from J; junction bases left unmatched: 9. The CDR3 spans 16 residues. This rearrangement joins TRBV4-2 to TRBJ2-7; 8 bases align to TRBD1. The sequenced sample consisted of peripheral blood. The receptor's source is a woman aged 18 to 35 with stable Graves' hyperthyroidism. This CDR3 reads CASSPSPDRVSYEQYF. CDR3 sequence (DNA): TGTGCCAGCAGCCCCTCTCCGGACAGGGTATCCTACGAGCAGTACTTC.